This TCR beta chain was observed in a study of blood T cell repertoires in COVID-19. On the study more broadly: The United States, Italy and Spain were the sources of the acute and convalescent COVID-19 samples. PBMCs, B-cell-depleted T cells, or T cells provided the cDNA or gDNA that made up the material.

The CDR3 contains 20 residues. Trimming cost V 2 bases and J 0 bases, with 21 bases left between them. Germline CDR1 SGDLS, CDR2 YYNGEE. In the original processing: Researchers report that nucleated cell counts were estimated from reference gene primer amplification. Some clones are missing from TCRdb's copy, which holds only in-frame ones; the method was immunoSEQ multiplex PCR. V and J calls and clone size are given by that table; D and trimming were obtained from the DNA. The profile covers some 150,000 clones, with around 82% appearing a single time and about 5% taken by the ten largest. Sample: peripheral blood. The rearrangement joins TRBV9 to TRBJ2-6, with a weak D call TRBD1 (7 bases). This sequence originates from a woman between 45 and 60 years old with acute or convalescent COVID-19. The CDR3 protein is CASSVATNRRGPSGANVLTF. In nucleotides, the CDR3 is TGTGCCAGCAGCGTCGCCACCAACAGGAGGGGGCCCTCTGGGGCCAACGTCCTGACTTTC.